This T cell receptor beta chain is from a study of OX40 agonist ivuxolimab in advanced cancers. Study-wide points: Compared with others, partial responders at 0.1-3.0 mg/kg displayed clonal expansion among the lowest. Averaged across samples, CD8+ T cells carried more expanded clones than CD4+ did.

About this clone itself: Antigen unknown.

Germline CDR1 SGHNT, CDR2 YENEEA. This CDR3 spans 12 amino acids. V was clipped by 4 bases and J by 8 bases, with 11 bases between them. Produced via immunoSEQ multiplex PCR; TCRdb's table is partial and in-frame only. The data contain tens of thousands of clones, under 90% of them singletons. The source was CD4+ or CD8+ T cells sorted from blood, collected in a trial of the OX40 agonist ivuxolimab. The V and J genes are TRBV11-3 and TRBJ1-1; D is perhaps TRBD1 (5 bases). The TCR originated in an adult with an advanced solid tumor such as melanoma, head and neck, liver or kidney cancer. Here the CDR3 reads CASSSWGTEAFF. As DNA, the CDR3 is TGTGCCAGCAGCTCCTGGGGCACGGAAGCTTTCTTT. The whole variable domain, remainder taken from reference TRBV11-3 and TRBJ1-1, is EAGVVQSPRYKIIEKKQPVAFWCNPISGHNTLYWYLQNLGQGPELLIRYENEEAVDDSQLPKDRFSAERLKGVDSTLKIQPAELGDSAVYLCASSSWGTEAFFGQGTRLTVV.